This T cell receptor beta chain was obtained from a study of memory B cells and T cells in multiple sclerosis. After stimulus-free culture, autoproliferating CFSE-dim and non-proliferating CFSE-high T cells were sequenced separately. Roughly 4.8x10^7 CFSE-labeled PBMCs were cultured less than eight days unstimulated, then replicate wells were pooled. CFSE at 0.5 uM labeled the PBMCs, which were then cultured unstimulated. Trimming took off 0 bases at V and 0 bases at J, with 9 bases between the two ends. The length of the CDR3 is 16 residues. Germline-derived CDR1 and CDR2 are PRHDT and FYEKMQ (reference sequence). TCRdb keeps only in-frame clones here, not all; method: immunoSEQ multiplex PCR. The profile covers about 12,000 clones, with around four fifths appearing a single time and 2.5% to 3.5% taken by the ten largest. This clone has a single count. The antigen is not known.

Sequencing was done on a sample of PBMCs from blood kept in culture. The origin of this receptor is a human donor with multiple sclerosis. V is TRBV13 and J is TRBJ1-5; D is unclear. The CDR3 here is CASSLGWQNSNQPQHF. In DNA form, the CDR3 reads TGTGCCAGCAGCTTAGGCTGGCAAAATAGCAATCAGCCCCAGCATTTT.